A selection of T cell receptor beta chains follows, all from one sample in a study of identical twins. TCRdb itself ran the 5' RACE reads through MiXCR, one entry per CDR3 protein. Seen here are some 96,000 distinct CDR3 sequences, about 5.6% observed once, and the top ten hold approximately 12%. The sequencing sample was made of memory T cells sorted from blood. The receptors here all came from a woman aged 45-65 years in good health. CDR3s include the opening cysteine and the closing phenylalanine or tryptophan. Each record gives: J gene, V gene, CDR3 protein.

TRBJ2-1,TRBV24-1,CATSEGDRSYNEQFF
TRBJ2-2,TRBV3-1,CASSLQSPGTGELFF
TRBJ2-1,TRBV6-5,CASSYWREGDEQFF
TRBJ2-1,TRBV5-6,CASGGQGISNEQFF
TRBJ1-5,TRBV10-3,CAISEGQGNQPQHF
TRBJ1-4,TRBV5-4,CASRDSQTTNEKLFF
TRBJ1-1,TRBV6-4,CASRRGAGGTEAFF
TRBJ2-5,TRBV14,CASSLTSGRKETQYF
TRBJ2-7,TRBV29-1,CSVGGEVDTYEQYF
TRBJ1-3,TRBV20-1,CSARIAGRGNTIYF
TRBJ2-1,TRBV5-1,CASTYIGTTRSVYNEQFF
TRBJ2-7,TRBV9,CASSVGGLAEYEQYF
TRBJ2-2,TRBV28,CASSFTSDTGELFF
TRBJ1-2,TRBV12-3/TRBV12-4,CASSLRGTGKSNYGYTF
TRBJ1-2,TRBV3-1,CASSQEDRSKGRSFYGYTF
TRBJ1-1,TRBV20-1,CSARDPTSGRTEAFF
TRBJ2-7,TRBV6-5,CASSYFGGTYEQYF
TRBJ1-5,TRBV6-1,CAGSPGQRNQPQHF
TRBJ2-4,TRBV7-2,CASSPSQLAKNIQYF
TRBJ2-1,TRBV29-1,CSVRLAEVSYNEQFF
TRBJ2-1,TRBV19,CASSTRLEQFF
TRBJ2-1,TRBV12-3/TRBV12-4,CASSFGVEGQFF
TRBJ1-2,TRBV4-1,CASSQATGTVYGYTF
TRBJ2-7,TRBV6-6,CASSNPGLTYEQYF
TRBJ2-2,TRBV5-4,CASRPRDRGRATGELFF
TRBJ1-1,TRBV5-1,CASSYGTGGLNTEAFF
TRBJ2-1,TRBV3-1,CASSQVMEAGQFF
TRBJ1-2,TRBV10-1,CASSETSDSRYGYTF
TRBJ2-5,TRBV7-2,CASSLAGATPQETQYF
TRBJ2-1,TRBV28,CASRRKVLAGGNEQFF
TRBJ1-1,TRBV7-3,CASSLVRGLGMNTEAFF
TRBJ2-3,TRBV20-1,CSARTSGSGTDTQYF
TRBJ1-2,TRBV12-3/TRBV12-4,CASLGDRIGYTF
TRBJ1-6,TRBV3-1,CASSQGEDSPLHF
TRBJ2-3,TRBV11-2,CASSLGWTGPTDTQYF
TRBJ1-1,TRBV2,CASSDHRDSTEAFF
TRBJ2-3,TRBV11-3,CASSPGGGSTDTQYF
TRBJ2-1,TRBV24-1,CATEEEDEQFF
TRBJ2-1,TRBV20-1,CSAFQDSDEQFF
TRBJ2-2,TRBV20-1,CSASHPKGTGELFF